The 22 T cell receptor beta chains reported below all come from one sample, sequenced in a study of cytomegalovirus exposure and HLA in healthy donors. Both 60 Vbeta primers and 13 Jbeta primers went into the PCR. Profiling relied on immunoSEQ multiplex PCR, and the TCRdb table lists in-frame clones only, not all of them. The sample yields about 160,000 clones, roughly 80% seen once. The specimen sequenced was PBMCs. The receptors originated from a man aged 45 to 65 in good health and CMV-seropositive.

This chain joins TRBV6-4 and TRBJ1-5, with no clear D. The J call may be in error: the DNA end matches TRBJ2-3 better. The CDR3 runs to 14 residues. Germline lookup yields CDR1 MRHNA and CDR2 SNTAGT. CDR3 protein: CASSDRFSNQPQYF. CDR3 bases: TGTGCCAGCAGTGACAGGTTTAGCAATCAGCCCCAGTATTTT.

V is TRBV7-2 and J is TRBJ2-1; TRBD2 matches 9 bases. CDR1 is SGHTA, CDR2 FQGNSA, per germline. The CDR3 consists of 14 residues. Trimming took 3 bases from V and 5 from J; bases not matched to a gene: 2. CDR3 sequence reads: CASSLSSGNNEQFF. The CDR3 DNA sequence: TGTGCCAGCAGCTTGTCTAGCGGGAACAATGAGCAGTTCTTC.

The rearrangement joins TRBV5-8 to TRBJ2-7, with 7 bases identical to TRBD1. The germline V gene encodes CDR1 SGHTS and CDR2 YDEGEE. The CDR3 is 14 amino acids. The V and J ends lost 2 bases and 2 bases, in that order; junction bases with no gene match: 4. The CDR3 loop reads CASSFWDSAYEQYF. The CDR3 region has the DNA TGTGCCAGCAGCTTTTGGGACAGCGCCTACGAGCAGTACTTC.

The rearrangement uses TRBV7-2 and TRBJ2-1; D is possibly TRBD2 (6 bases). This CDR3 contains 11 residues. V lost 6 bases and J lost 9, with 9 bases in between. Germline loops: CDR1 SGHTA, CDR2 FQGNSA. CDR3 in amino acids: CASSPGGEQFF. CDR3 coding DNA: TGTGCCAGCAGTCCCGGGGGTGAGCAGTTCTTC.

V is TRBV9 and J is TRBJ2-1, with D possibly being TRBD2 (5 bases). Germline V lookup: CDR1 SGDLS, CDR2 YYNGEE. V was cut by 0 bases and J by 7 bases, with 11 bases left in between. This CDR3 has 14 residues. In DNA form, the CDR3 reads TGTGCCAGCAGCGTAGACCCTAGCTCGAATGAGCAGTTCTTC. Translation: CASSVDPSSNEQFF. Full variable domain (remainder filled in from reference TRBV9 and TRBJ2-1): DSGVTQTPKHLITATGQRVTLRCSPRSGDLSVYWYQQSLDQGLQFLIQYYNGEERAKGNILERFSAQQFPDLHSELNLSSLELGDSALYFCASSVDPSSNEQFFGPGTRLTVL.

This chain joins TRBV9 and TRBJ1-2; no definite D call. Germline CDR1 is SGDLS and CDR2 is YYNGEE. This CDR3 has 15 amino acids. Trimming took 3 bases from V and 4 from J, leaving 16 bases between them. Here the CDR3 DNA reads TGTGCCAGCAGCGCAACCAGTGGGCCGGTCTATGGCTACACCTTC. The encoded protein is CASSATSGPVYGYTF. The variable domain in full, completed from reference TRBV9 and TRBJ1-2, reads DSGVTQTPKHLITATGQRVTLRCSPRSGDLSVYWYQQSLDQGLQFLIQYYNGEERAKGNILERFSAQQFPDLHSELNLSSLELGDSALYFCASSATSGPVYGYTFGSGTRLTVV.

The chain carries TRBV29-1 and TRBJ1-2, with D possibly TRBD1 on 6 matching bases. This CDR3 comprises 13 residues. Germline V lookup: CDR1 SQVTM, CDR2 ANQGSEA. With 3 bases removed from V and 6 bases from J, the gap between germline ends came to 14 bases. The CDR3 DNA reads TGCAGCGTTGAGAAGACAGGATCAAATGGCTACACCTTC. Translated, it gives CSVEKTGSNGYTF.

This clone was counted only a few times. The chain recombines TRBV9 with TRBJ1-6, with TRBD1 matching 10 bases. V lost 3 bases to trimming and J lost 3 bases; unmatched junction nucleotides: 3. The germline gives CDR1 SGDLS, CDR2 YYNGEE. This CDR3 has 16 residues. CDR3 nucleotide sequence: TGTGCCAGCAGCGGCGGGACAGGGGTCTATAATTCACCCCTCCACTTT. Its translation: CASSGGTGVYNSPLHF.

This chain uses TRBV28 with TRBJ2-3; D gene unclear. The germline V gene encodes CDR1 MDHEN and CDR2 SYDVKM. This CDR3 is built from 12 residues. V lost 5 bases and J lost 6, with 9 bases in between. The CDR3 sequence: CASSIVRDTQYF. Written as DNA, the CDR3 is TGTGCCAGCAGTATAGTTCGGGATACGCAGTATTTT.

The chain has TRBV4-3 and TRBJ2-7; TRBD1 aligns across 7 bases. CDR3 size: 15 residues. V dropped 0 bases and J dropped 3; count of bases not matched to a gene: 5. From germline, CDR1 is LGHNA and CDR2 YSLEER. The CDR3 loop is CASSQDRAGGYEQYF. CDR3 nucleotides: TGCGCCAGCAGCCAAGATCGGGCAGGGGGCTACGAGCAGTACTTC.

J is TRBJ1-2 and V is TRBV4-2; 7 bases match TRBD1. Germline CDR1 is LGHNA and CDR2 is YNFKEQ. Trimming removed 2 bases from V and 2 bases from J; junction bases left unmatched: 5. The CDR3 is made up of 15 amino acids. DNA for the CDR3: TGTGCCAGCAGCCAATCGGAAGGGGGCAACTATGGCTACACCTTC. It specifies CASSQSEGGNYGYTF.

This chain joins TRBV30 and TRBJ2-5, with D perhaps matching TRBD2 (7 bases). Germline V gene sequence: CDR1 GTSNPN, CDR2 SVGIG (reference sequence). V shed 4 bases and J shed 5 bases, with 17 bases lying between them. CDR3 length equals 14 residues. Here the CDR3 reads CAWTFLRGGETQYF. CDR3 nucleotide sequence: TGTGCCTGGACTTTTCTGAGGGGGGGGGAGACCCAGTACTTC.

This clone was seen a handful of times. The V and J genes are TRBV14 and TRBJ1-4; perhaps TRBD1 as D (5 bases). V was shortened by 2 bases and J by 6 bases, with 7 bases between the two germline ends. The CDR3 spans 13 residues. The germline CDR1 and CDR2 sequences are SGHDN and FVKESK. The CDR3 DNA reads TGTGCCAGCAGCCAACAGGGATATGAAAAACTGTTTTTT. Its protein product is CASSQQGYEKLFF.

The rearrangement uses TRBV2 and TRBJ2-7; 11 bases align to TRBD2. The CDR3 consists of 14 residues. CDR1 and CDR2 from the germline V gene are SNHLY and FYNNEI. V trimming: 4 bases; J trimming: 4 bases; junction bases outside the gene matches: 3. The chain's CDR3 is CASSGGTSGYEQYF. For the CDR3, the DNA is TGTGCCAGCAGTGGGGGGACTAGCGGTTACGAGCAGTACTTC.

This clone occurred a few times. The chain couples TRBV6-1 to TRBJ2-7; D is unresolved. V was cut by 1 base and J by 6 bases, with 16 bases left in between. Looked up from germline, CDR1 is MNHNS and CDR2 is SASEGT. CDR3 length equals 15 residues. CDR3 DNA sequence: TGTGCCAGCAGTGAAGAATACCACAGCCTTGGCGAGCAGTACTTC. Its protein product is CASSEEYHSLGEQYF.

V gene TRBV5-1 combines with J gene TRBJ2-2; 7 nucleotides match TRBD1. The germline V gene has CDR1 SGHRS and CDR2 YFSETQ. J was trimmed by 5 bases and V by 0 bases; bases with no gene match: 4. The CDR3 extends over 15 amino acids. The chain's CDR3 is CASSLGQGNTGELFF. The CDR3 DNA is TGCGCCAGCAGCTTGGGACAGGGTAATACCGGGGAGCTGTTTTTT.

This clone was observed a few times. The chain joins TRBV7-9 to TRBJ2-1; the match to TRBD2 covers 9 bases. V gave up 10 bases and J gave up 0 bases; unmatched junction bases: 4. The length of the CDR3 is 14 residues. Germline V gene data show CDR1 as SEHNR and CDR2 as FQNEAQ (reference sequence). Here the CDR3 reads CAILSGSSYNEQFF. CDR3 bases: TGTGCCATCCTTAGCGGGAGCTCCTACAATGAGCAGTTCTTC. Looking up the rest from reference TRBV7-9 and TRBJ2-1 gives the full variable domain: DTGVSQNPRHKITKRGQNVTFRCDPISEHNRLYWYRQTLGQGPEFLTYFQNEAQLEKSRLLSDRFSAERPKGSFSTLEIQRTEQGDSAMYLCAILSGSSYNEQFFGPGTRLTVL.

V gene TRBV18 combines with J gene TRBJ2-5; D is unresolved. V shed 4 bases and J shed 2 bases, with 8 bases lying between them. Germline lookup yields CDR1 KGHSH and CDR2 LQKENI. CDR3 length equals 13 residues. CDR3 DNA sequence: TGTGCCAGCTCACTGGCAGATCAAGAGACCCAGTACTTC. It translates to CASSLADQETQYF. The entire variable domain, with the rest obtained from reference TRBV18 and TRBJ2-5, is as follows: NAGVMQNPRHLVRRRGQEARLRCSPMKGHSHVYWYRQLPEEGLKFMVYLQKENIIDESGMPKERFSAEFPKEGPSILRIQQVVRGDSAAYFCASSLADQETQYFGPGTRLLVL.

J is TRBJ2-2 and V is TRBV18, with a tentative D call TRBD2 (6 bases). The germline CDR1 and CDR2 sequences are KGHSH and LQKENI. CDR3 length: 15 residues. V was cut by 3 bases and J by 2 bases, with 10 bases left in between. The CDR3 spells CASSPGGPNTGELFF. The CDR3 DNA sequence: TGTGCCAGCTCACCGGGGGGTCCCAACACCGGGGAGCTGTTTTTT.

This chain links TRBV7-9 with TRBJ2-3; maybe TRBD2 (5 bases). This CDR3 has 16 amino acids. The germline CDR1 and CDR2 sequences are SEHNR and FQNEAQ (reference sequence). The V end lost 5 bases, the J end lost 2 bases, and 17 bases lay between the germline ends. CDR3 sequence reads: CASSTWTLQATDTQYF. CDR3 bases: TGTGCCAGCAGCACCTGGACTCTTCAAGCCACAGATACGCAGTATTTT.

This clone was detected a few times. The V call is TRBV2, the J call TRBJ2-4, with D possibly matching TRBD1 (5 bases). Germline CDR1 reads SNHLY; CDR2 reads FYNNEI. Trimming cost V 2 bases and J 9 bases, with 11 bases left between them. CDR3 size: 13 residues. CDR3: CASSERREGIQYF. In nucleotides, the CDR3 is TGTGCCAGCAGTGAACGCAGGGAAGGCATTCAGTACTTC. Using reference TRBV2 and TRBJ2-4 for the parts outside the CDR3, the full variable domain is EPEVTQTPSHQVTQMGQEVILRCVPISNHLYFYWYRQILGQKVEFLVSFYNNEISEKSEIFDDQFSVERPDGSNFTLKIRSTKLEDSAMYFCASSERREGIQYFGAGTRLSVL.

This chain uses TRBV7-9 with TRBJ2-5; the match to TRBD1 covers 8 bases. V was clipped by 6 bases and J by 5 bases; unmatched bases: 5. From germline, CDR1 is SEHNR and CDR2 FQNEAQ (reference sequence). CDR3 length: 13 residues. The CDR3 sequence: CASSHRDRETQYF. CDR3 DNA sequence: TGTGCCAGCAGTCATAGGGACAGGGAGACCCAGTACTTC.